This entry features one T cell receptor (beta chain) sequence. Its target is unknown. TCRdb itself ran the multiplex PCR reads through MiXCR, one entry per CDR3 protein. The top ten clones hold approximately 20% of a sample with 25,000 to 40,000 distinct CDR3 sequences, about 63% of them seen once. V lost 5 bases and J 5 bases, leaving 16 bases between the germline ends. The CDR3 loop spans 15 amino acids. The data were obtained in a study of breast tumors, draining lymph nodes, adjacent tissues. Study conclusions and caveats: The data were judged consistent with most tumor T cells coming from lymph node and expanding in tumor.

V and J are TRBV12-3 or TRBV12-4 and TRBJ1-5; possibly TRBD1 for D (6 bases). Sequences were obtained from breast tumor tissue. The TCR originated in a female donor with breast cancer. Some clones in this sample may be carry-over from other donors' samples. CDR3 in amino acids: CASSTGTLNYQPQHF. The CDR3 DNA reads as TGTGCCAGCAGTACCGGGACACTTAATTATCAGCCCCAGCATTTT.